This T cell receptor beta chain came from a study of T cell repertoires in cytomegalovirus infection. Study-level information: Indicated by public TCR beta signatures were CMV infection and matching HLA type. Study-level results: There were carriers of CMV plus the relevant HLA, and cumulative public TCR beta family frequency identified them. Predominance within the ex vivo response was attributable to HLA-C-restricted CMV-specific TCR beta clonotypes.

A word on this clonotype: Its antigen remains unidentified.

This CDR3 contains 15 residues. In germline, CDR1 is SGHVS, CDR2 FQNEAQ. V lost 10 bases and J 2 bases, leaving 17 bases between the germline ends. TCRdb re-called the reads through MiXCR, storing one row per CDR3 protein. The table includes roughly 640,000 distinct CDR3 sequences, approximately 24% detected once. Sequencing used CD8+ T cells from PBMCs. This TCR was recovered from a human donor in good health (CMV status not recorded). Some clones in this sample may be carry-over from other donors' samples. This chain uses TRBV7-8 with TRBJ2-2; tentatively, D is TRBD1 or TRBD2 (5 bases each). Here the CDR3 DNA reads TGTGCCACCTTTCGCCCCGGGACCAACACCGGGGAGCTGTTTTTT. Amino acids: CATFRPGTNTGELFF.